This T cell receptor (gamma chain) appears in the sequencing data of a study of gamma delta lymphoproliferative disorders and STAT genes. Study details: At least 50 ng of genomic DNA went into each LymphoTrack Dx TCRG Assay library. Study-wide results and caveats: Patient-control comparisons may be limited by differing T cell maturation stages. Gamma repertoires grouped patients separately from controls; delta repertoires showed no separation.

PBMCs from patients and controls supplied the genomic DNA for sequencing. TCRdb used CATT to re-call clones from the multiplex PCR reads. The data show 2,000 to 2,500 gamma-chain clones, approximately 10% seen once. Germline V gene sequence: CDR1 GITISATS, CDR2 ISYDGTV (reference sequence). The V and J ends lost 1 base and 4 bases, in that order; junction bases with no gene match: 4. The CDR3 is 17 amino acids. This clone qualifies as medium-sized. What it binds is unknown. The clonotype was recovered from a human donor in good health. What was sequenced was blood. The chain is built from TRGV9 and TRGJP. The J gene was not available in TCRdb and was assigned here by matching the DNA to germline segments. The CDR3 DNA reads as TGTGCCTTGTGGGAGGTAAAACAAGAGTTGGGCAAAAAAATCAAGGTATTT. This codes for CALWEVKQELGKKIKVF.